This TCR beta chain emerged from a study of radiotherapy plus CTLA-4 blockade in lung cancer. Study-wide points: In blood, after radiotherapy plus ipilimumab, tumor-derived TCR clones expanded.

This CDR3 has 16 residues. Germline assignment: CDR1 SEHNR and CDR2 FQNEAQ (reference sequence). Deletions cut 5 bases from V and 2 bases from J, with 18 bases between. Chemo-refractory metastatic non-small-cell lung cancer patients underwent focal radiation alongside CTLA-4 blockade with ipilimumab. As concerns this clone: The antigen remains undetermined.

Measured with immunoSEQ multiplex PCR; TCRdb has only the in-frame clones, and not every one. The repertoire holds 60,000 to 70,000 clones, with approximately 83% as singletons. The V and J genes are TRBV7-9 and TRBJ2-5, with D maybe TRBD1 (7 bases). The TCR originated in a human donor with non-small cell lung cancer who had a partial response to radiotherapy plus ipilimumab. The specimen was peripheral blood, collected from a patient treated with radiotherapy plus ipilimumab. The CDR3 region is CASSRPRGAWQETQYF. The CDR3 DNA is TGTGCCAGCAGCCGACCCAGGGGGGCGTGGCAAGAGACCCAGTACTTC.